The TCR beta chain described here comes from a study of T cell clonotyping in hematopoietic cell transplantation. This clone was seen a handful of times. As yet, its antigen is unknown. Using immunoSEQ multiplex PCR, the repertoire was profiled, and TCRdb retains in-frame clones only, with some absent. The sample has tens of thousands of clones; approximately 81% are singletons. The time point is: recipient sample about 28 days before transplant, after cytoreduction. Blood collection times were about day -28 and days 30, 100, 180 posttransplant. Notes on the study in general: At the given depth, recipient repertoires were over 97% de novo clonotypes.

V shed 6 bases and J 2 bases; nucleotides not matched to a gene: 4. The germline V gene has CDR1 SQVTM and CDR2 ANQGSEA. The CDR3 extends over 12 amino acids. The V and J genes are TRBV29-1 and TRBJ2-7, with 7 bases matching TRBD1. This receptor was identified in a man aged 55 to 69 with acute myeloid leukemia. Some clones in this sample may be carry-over from other donors' samples. The specimen comprised peripheral blood mononuclear cells, sampled before stem cell transplant. In DNA form, the CDR3 reads TGCAGCGTGAGACAGGGCACCTACGAGCAGTACTTC. Protein sequence: CSVRQGTYEQYF.